What follows are 17 T cell receptor beta chains derived from one specimen sequenced in a study of chemoradiotherapy in HPV16-positive cancers. Measured with immunoSEQ multiplex PCR; TCRdb has only the in-frame clones, and not every one. This table has about 34,000 clones, 92% appearing once. The starting material was blood, obtained from a patient who underwent chemoradiotherapy. Receptors were obtained from a human donor with HPV-associated anogenital cancer.

The gene calls are TRBV10-3 and TRBJ1-2; the D gene is possibly TRBD1 (6 bases). Trimming took off 3 bases at V and 7 bases at J, with 18 bases between the two ends. CDR3 length: 15 amino acids. CDR1 is ENHRY, CDR2 SYGVKD, per germline. The CDR3 protein is CAISDPRTDSPGYTF. The DNA of the CDR3 is TGTGCCATCAGTGACCCAAGGACAGATTCCCCTGGCTACACCTTC.

The genes are TRBV27 and TRBJ2-2, with D tentatively TRBD1 or TRBD2 (6 bases each). The germline gives CDR1 MNHEY, CDR2 SMNVEV (reference sequence). Between the trimmed V and J ends, which lost 4 bases and 0 bases, there was a span of 12 bases. The CDR3 is 16 amino acids. The chain's CDR3 is CASSSPGAANTGELFF. In DNA, the CDR3 is TGTGCCAGCAGTTCCCCGGGGGCAGCGAACACCGGGGAGCTGTTTTTT.

The V call is TRBV23-1, the J call TRBJ2-1; tentatively, D is TRBD2 (5 bases). TRBV23-1 is marked as an open reading frame, function uncertain. The CDR3 runs to 13 residues. V was pared by 3 bases and J by 6 bases, with 9 bases between. CDR3 DNA: TGCGCCAGCAGTCACGGACTGAGCAATGAGCAGTTCTTC. Amino acid sequence: CASSHGLSNEQFF.

By share of the sample, this clone is medium-sized. The rearrangement links TRBV11-3 to TRBJ1-1; D is uncertain. Trimming took 1 base from V and 7 from J, leaving 10 bases between them. This CDR3 has 13 amino acids. Germline V lookup: CDR1 SGHNT, CDR2 YENEEA. The CDR3 DNA sequence: TGTGCCAGCAGCTTAGCTGTCGGCAATGAAGCTTTCTTT. Translating gives CASSLAVGNEAFF.

This clone was detected only once. The chain uses TRBV5-6 and TRBJ1-5; D is perhaps TRBD1 (6 bases). CDR1 SGHDT and CDR2 YYEEEE come from the germline V gene. This CDR3 region has 16 residues. Trimming removed 5 bases at V and 1 base at J, with 16 bases between. The CDR3 loop reads CASSYLGGASNQPQHF. The CDR3 DNA is TGTGCCAGCAGTTACCTAGGGGGAGCGAGCAATCAGCCCCAGCATTTT.

The rearrangement links TRBV15 to TRBJ2-2, with D unclear. Between the trimmed V and J ends, which lost 1 base and 6 bases, there was a span of 12 bases. The germline V gene encodes CDR1 LNHNV and CDR2 YYDKDF (reference sequence). The CDR3 runs to 15 residues. As DNA, the CDR3 is TGTGCCACCAGCAGAGCCACTCGGTTTGCCGGGGAGCTGTTTTTT. It translates to CATSRATRFAGELFF.

The chain has TRBV18 and TRBJ1-1; maybe TRBD1 (5 bases). The germline V and J ends were trimmed by 3 bases and 2 bases, with 7 bases remaining between them. This CDR3 region has 13 residues. Germline V gene lookup returns CDR1 KGHSH and CDR2 LQKENI. The CDR3 DNA sequence: TGTGCCAGCTCACCGGGACTTAACACTGAAGCTTTCTTT. The encoded protein is CASSPGLNTEAFF.

The V call is TRBV6-4, the J call TRBJ2-3, with TRBD2 identical over 12 bases. V lost 6 bases and J lost 5; bases outside the gene matches: 6. There are 15 residues in the CDR3. Germline assignment: CDR1 MRHNA and CDR2 SNTAGT. DNA for the CDR3: TGTGCCAGCAGAAAGACTAGCGGGGGAGGAGATACGCAGTATTTT. It yields the protein CASRKTSGGGDTQYF.

This clone was seen a handful of times. The gene calls are TRBV6-1 and TRBJ2-7; the match to TRBD1 covers 7 bases. Losses at the gene ends were 5 bases for V and 7 bases for J; bases not matched to a gene: 11. CDR3 length: 14 residues. The germline CDR1 and CDR2 sequences are MNHNS and SASEGT. The CDR3 coding sequence is TGTGCCAGCAGTTTCTGGGACAGTCAGGGGGAGCAGTACTTC. It yields the protein CASSFWDSQGEQYF.

The rearrangement joins TRBV6-1 to TRBJ1-1; D not certain. The CDR3 is 10 amino acids. Germline CDR1 MNHNS, CDR2 SASEGT. CDR3 nucleotides: TGTCACGTCGAGGGAACTGAAGCTTTCTTT. Translation: CHVEGTEAFF.

This chain connects TRBV4-1 to TRBJ2-7; 11 bases line up with TRBD2. Germline V gene lookup returns CDR1 MGHRA and CDR2 YSYEKL. With V trimmed by 1 base and J by 3 bases, 2 bases remained unmatched. This CDR3 spans 15 amino acids. The CDR3 DNA reads TGCGCCAGCAGCCAAGTAGCGGGGGGGGTCTACGAGCAGTACTTC. Protein product: CASSQVAGGVYEQYF.

The CDR3 spells CASIDGHTSGNTIYF. CDR3 nucleotides: TGTGCCAGCATCGACGGGCACACCTCTGGAAACACCATATATTTT. The rearrangement joins TRBV7-9 to TRBJ1-3; no firm D call. Germline V gives CDR1 SEHNR, CDR2 FQNEAQ (reference sequence). V lost 7 bases, J lost 0 bases, and 13 bases lay in between. CDR3 size: 15 residues.

V and J are TRBV14 and TRBJ2-3; D might be TRBD1 (6 bases). This CDR3 is built from 14 residues. Trimming took 1 base from V and 2 from J, leaving 7 bases between them. Germline CDR1 SGHDN, CDR2 FVKESK. The CDR3 is CASSQAGATDTQYF. CDR3 in DNA: TGTGCCAGCAGCCAAGCAGGGGCCACAGATACGCAGTATTTT. The variable domain in full, with the rest retrieved from reference TRBV14 and TRBJ2-3, is EAGVTQFPSHSVIEKGQTVTLRCDPISGHDNLYWYRRVMGKEIKFLLHFVKESKQDESGMPNNRFLAERTGGTYSTLKVQPAELEDSGVYFCASSQAGATDTQYFGPGTRLTVL.

This chain joins TRBV30 and TRBJ1-6; 7 bases align to TRBD1. The CDR3 has 13 residues. J was trimmed by 6 bases and V by 5 bases; bases with no gene match: 4. Germline V gene lookup returns CDR1 GTSNPN and CDR2 SVGIG (reference sequence). The CDR3 is CAWGRDSNSPLHF. The CDR3 coding sequence is TGTGCCTGGGGCCGGGACAGTAATTCACCCCTCCACTTT. The full variable domain, its missing parts supplied by reference TRBV30 and TRBJ1-6, is SQTIHQWPATLVQPVGSPLSLECTVEGTSNPNLYWYRQAAGRGLQLLFYSVGIGQISSEVPQNLSASRPQDRQFILSSKKLLLSDSGFYLCAWGRDSNSPLHFGNGTRLTVT.

The chain carries TRBV18 and TRBJ2-2; 8 bases line up with TRBD2. The CDR3 runs to 18 residues. V gave up 3 bases and J gave up 2 bases; unmatched junction bases: 11. Germline CDR1 and CDR2: KGHSH and LQKENI. CDR3 in DNA: TGTGCCAGCTCACCCAACGACTATAGCGGGGCAAACACCGGGGAGCTGTTTTTT. Protein sequence: CASSPNDYSGANTGELFF.

V is TRBV6-4 and J is TRBJ2-3, with 10 bases aligning to TRBD2. Losses at the gene ends were 3 bases for V and 1 base for J; bases not matched to a gene: 1. CDR1 and CDR2 from the germline V gene are MRHNA and SNTAGT. CDR3 size: 15 residues. In DNA, the CDR3 is TGTGCCAGCAGTGAAAGCGGGGGGGGCACAGATACGCAGTATTTT. Its translation is CASSESGGGTDTQYF.

This rearrangement joins TRBV30 to TRBJ2-7; D possibly matches TRBD1 or TRBD2 (6 bases each). The length of the CDR3 is 18 residues. Germline CDR1 is GTSNPN and CDR2 is SVGIG (reference sequence). Trimming left V 1 base short and J 0 bases short, with 22 bases between. CDR3 DNA: TGTGCCTGGAGTGGGGGGGACAATCTGAGGTATGGCTCCTACGAGCAGTACTTC. It yields the protein CAWSGGDNLRYGSYEQYF.